One and the same sample provided the 25 T cell receptor beta chains below, sequenced in a study of blood T cell repertoires in COVID-19. Data came from immunoSEQ multiplex PCR; TCRdb stores just in-frame clones and leaves some out. The profile covers approximately 160,000 clones, with approximately 85% appearing a single time and approximately 1.3% taken by the ten largest. The sequenced sample was peripheral blood. The receptors here all came from a man aged 55 to 69 who had recovered from COVID-19.

The chain carries TRBV2 and TRBJ2-3; 7 bases are a match to TRBD2. This CDR3 contains 13 residues. CDR1 is SNHLY and CDR2 is FYNNEI in the germline V gene. V dropped 4 bases and J dropped 4; count of bases not matched to a gene: 2. CDR3 nucleotides: TGTGCCAGCAGTGGGGAGGGAGCAGATACGCAGTATTTT. It codes for CASSGEGADTQYF.

This clone is a singleton in its sample. V usage is TRBV3-1 (or the pseudogene TRBV3-2) and J usage is TRBJ2-1; D may be TRBD2 (6 bases). The length of the CDR3 is 19 residues. Deletions cut 0 bases from V and 5 bases from J, with 23 bases between. Germline V gives CDR1 LGHDT, CDR2 YNNKEL (reference sequence). The CDR3 DNA follows: TGTGCCAGCAGCCAAGATTTACAGGTTTGGGTCGGCGGGGACAATGAGCAGTTCTTC. Amino acids: CASSQDLQVWVGGDNEQFF.

This clone was counted a few times. The gene calls are TRBV6-5 and TRBJ1-3; no definite D call. CDR1 and CDR2 (germline): MNHEY, SVGAGI. The ends were cut back, 8 bases at V and 10 bases at J, with 12 bases in the middle. This CDR3 has 11 amino acids. CDR3 nucleotides: TGTGCCAGCGGGAGTGCAAGGACCATATATTTT. It codes for CASGSARTIYF.

The V gene is TRBV21-1, the J gene TRBJ2-5; TRBD2 is taken as the D call from the table, unchecked against the DNA. TRBV21-1 counts as a pseudogene. CDR3 length equals 15 residues. CDR3 sequence reads: CASSSERGSQETQYF. Written as DNA, the CDR3 is TGTGCCAGCAGCAGTGAGCGGGGGAGCCAAGAGACCCAGTACTTC.

The rearrangement links TRBV3-1 (or the pseudogene TRBV3-2) to TRBJ1-2; D unclear. The V gene lost 2 bases and the J gene lost 11 bases, with 9 bases spanning the gap. In germline, CDR1 is LGHDT, CDR2 YNNKEL (reference sequence). The CDR3 is 11 amino acids. CDR3 sequence: CASSQSLRYTF. As DNA, the CDR3 is TGTGCCAGCAGCCAATCACTAAGGTACACCTTC.

This rearrangement joins TRBV7-9 to TRBJ1-2, with no clear D. V lost 5 bases and J 1 base, leaving 11 bases between the germline ends. The CDR3 runs 14 residues. Germline CDR1 and CDR2: SEHNR and FQNEAQ (reference sequence). CDR3 DNA sequence: TGTGCCAGCAGCCTCAACGAGGTTAACTATGGCTACACCTTC. It codes for CASSLNEVNYGYTF.

The chain recombines TRBV4-1 with TRBJ1-2; 9 bases match TRBD1. Germline V gene lookup returns CDR1 MGHRA and CDR2 YSYEKL. V dropped 3 bases and J dropped 4; count of bases not matched to a gene: 9. The CDR3 has 16 residues. CDR3 DNA: TGCGCCAGCAGCCATACAGAAGGGACAGGGAGCTATGGCTACACCTTC. Its translation: CASSHTEGTGSYGYTF.

The chain uses TRBV7-2 and TRBJ2-7, with 10 bases that match TRBD1. V lost 4 bases and J lost 4; bases outside the gene matches: 4. CDR1 is SGHTA, CDR2 FQGNSA, per germline. This CDR3 contains 14 residues. Written as DNA, the CDR3 is TGTGCCAGCAGCTCCCGGGACAGGGGATACGAGCAGTACTTC. It codes for CASSSRDRGYEQYF.

V and J are TRBV30 and TRBJ2-5; 8 bases are a match to TRBD1. Per the germline V gene, CDR1 is GTSNPN and CDR2 is SVGIG (reference sequence). V shed 2 bases, J shed 4 bases, and the junction held 9 bases outside the gene matches. This CDR3 spans 15 amino acids. DNA of the CDR3: TGTGCCTGGAGTTTTCCGACAGGGGCTTTAGAGACCCAGTACTTC. This translates into CAWSFPTGALETQYF. The entire variable domain, with the rest obtained from reference TRBV30 and TRBJ2-5, is as follows: SQTIHQWPATLVQPVGSPLSLECTVEGTSNPNLYWYRQAAGRGLQLLFYSVGIGQISSEVPQNLSASRPQDRQFILSSKKLLLSDSGFYLCAWSFPTGALETQYFGPGTRLLVL.

This chain uses TRBV2 with TRBJ2-3, with D possibly being TRBD1 (5 bases). CDR1 and CDR2 from the germline V gene are SNHLY and FYNNEI. There are 15 residues in the CDR3. Trimming took off 2 bases at V and 5 bases at J, with 14 bases between the two ends. The CDR3, as DNA: TGTGCCAGCAGTGAACAGGGTTTTATAAAAGATACGCAGTATTTT. Translating it yields CASSEQGFIKDTQYF.

The chain uses TRBV13 and TRBJ2-7, with 8 bases identical to TRBD2. The CDR3 is 15 residues long. Germline trimming cut 1 base from V and 4 bases from J; bases unmatched to any gene: 6. The germline gives CDR1 PRHDT, CDR2 FYEKMQ (reference sequence). DNA for the CDR3: TGTGCCAGCAGCTTAGTTTCGGGGGGGCTGTACGAGCAGTACTTC. It translates to CASSLVSGGLYEQYF.

This clone was found once. The chain combines TRBV5-1 with TRBJ2-2; possible D gene TRBD1, 5 bases. Germline CDR1 is SGHRS and CDR2 is YFSETQ. The CDR3 contains 15 residues. V dropped 2 bases and J dropped 2 bases, with 10 bases sitting between them. The CDR3 protein is CASSFWGTNTGELFF. The CDR3 coding sequence is TGCGCCAGCAGCTTCTGGGGCACCAACACCGGGGAGCTGTTTTTT.

J is TRBJ2-7 and V is TRBV9; maybe TRBD2 (6 bases). With 0 bases removed from V and 0 bases from J, the gap between germline ends came to 13 bases. This CDR3 is 16 amino acids long. The germline V gene encodes CDR1 SGDLS and CDR2 YYNGEE. CDR3 sequence reads: CASSVGGGESSYEQYF. The DNA of the CDR3 is TGTGCCAGCAGCGTAGGGGGCGGGGAGAGCTCCTACGAGCAGTACTTC.

The V and J genes are TRBV7-8 and TRBJ1-2; 11 bases are shared with TRBD1. Trimming cost V 5 bases and J 8 bases; bases outside gene matches: 10. Germline CDR1 reads SGHVS; CDR2 reads FQNEAQ. There are 15 residues in the CDR3. The CDR3 reads CASSPAGTGGKGYTF. Here the CDR3 DNA reads TGTGCCAGCAGCCCCGCCGGGACAGGGGGTAAAGGCTACACCTTC.

The chain employs TRBV9 and TRBJ1-2; D is unclear. Germline-derived CDR1 and CDR2 are SGDLS and YYNGEE. CDR3 length equals 17 residues. V was clipped by 0 bases and J by 2 bases, with 17 bases between them. CDR3 nucleotide sequence: TGTGCCAGCAGCGTAGCTGTAGCATGGACTGGGAACTATGGCTACACCTTC. This gives the protein CASSVAVAWTGNYGYTF.

The chain links TRBV11-3 to TRBJ2-1; 7 bases map to TRBD2. The CDR3 contains 13 residues. Germline V lookup: CDR1 SGHNT, CDR2 YENEEA. Trimming removed 4 bases from V and 3 bases from J; junction bases left unmatched: 0. The CDR3 sequence is CASSWDYYNEQFF. CDR3 DNA sequence: TGTGCCAGCAGCTGGGACTACTACAATGAGCAGTTCTTC.

This CDR3 is CASRKTGGGETQYF. In DNA form, the CDR3 reads TGTGCCAGCAGAAAGACAGGGGGCGGGGAGACCCAGTACTTC. This chain joins TRBV2 and TRBJ2-5, with TRBD1 matching 10 bases. Germline assignment: CDR1 SNHLY and CDR2 FYNNEI. The CDR3 runs to 14 residues. V lost 6 bases and J lost 5; bases outside the gene matches: 6.

The V call is TRBV7-9, the J call TRBJ1-5; D is possibly TRBD1 (6 bases). Trimming removed 5 bases at V and 5 bases at J, with 10 bases between. This CDR3 has 13 residues. The V gene's germline CDR1 is SEHNR and CDR2 FQNEAQ (reference sequence). The CDR3 region is CASSKKGDQPQHF. The DNA of the CDR3 is TGTGCCAGCAGCAAGAAGGGGGATCAGCCCCAGCATTTT.

The chain links TRBV7-2 to TRBJ1-4, with a weak D call TRBD1 (6 bases). CDR3 length: 16 amino acids. The germline V gene encodes CDR1 SGHTA and CDR2 FQGNSA. Deletions cut 2 bases from V and 5 bases from J, with 15 bases between. CDR3 in amino acids: CASSLRGITGNEKLFF. The DNA of the CDR3 is TGTGCCAGCAGCTTAAGGGGGATTACAGGGAATGAAAAACTGTTTTTT.

Note on this clone: Distinct nucleotide sequences in the sample also encode this CDR3. The chain links TRBV19 to TRBJ1-5; the match to TRBD1 covers 8 bases. The CDR3 length is 15 residues. Germline assignment: CDR1 LNHDA and CDR2 SQIVND (reference sequence). Trimming cost V 3 bases and J 4 bases; bases outside gene matches: 5. The CDR3 region has the DNA TGTGCCAGTAGTATCAGGGACAGGTCTAATCAGCCCCAGCATTTT. Its translation is CASSIRDRSNQPQHF.

V and J are TRBV6-5 and TRBJ2-7, with 10 bases aligning to TRBD2. CDR3 size: 15 residues. The germline V gene encodes CDR1 MNHEY and CDR2 SVGAGI. V lost 6 bases to trimming and J lost 2 bases; unmatched junction nucleotides: 7. The CDR3 loop reads CASRLGLATTYEQYF. CDR3 in DNA: TGTGCCAGCAGATTGGGACTAGCGACAACCTACGAGCAGTACTTC.

The chain employs TRBV18 and TRBJ1-1, with 9 bases aligning to TRBD1. Germline values: CDR1 KGHSH, CDR2 LQKENI. The junction had 6 bases not matched to a gene; V was cut back by 3 bases and J by 4 bases. The CDR3 extends over 15 amino acids. The CDR3 loop reads CASSPAQGAGTEAFF. CDR3 nucleotides: TGTGCCAGCTCACCCGCACAGGGGGCGGGCACTGAAGCTTTCTTT.

The chain uses TRBV29-1 and TRBJ2-5; 8 positions match TRBD1. Germline V gene data show CDR1 as SQVTM and CDR2 as ANQGSEA. Germline trimming cut 4 bases from V and 5 bases from J; bases unmatched to any gene: 6. CDR3 length: 13 amino acids. The CDR3 loop is CSVGQGNRETQYF. The DNA of the CDR3 is TGCAGCGTTGGACAGGGGAATCGGGAGACCCAGTACTTC.

The chain uses TRBV6-5 and TRBJ2-7, with D possibly being TRBD2 (6 bases). The V and J ends lost 10 bases and 0 bases respectively, with 19 bases between them. Looked up from germline, CDR1 is MNHEY and CDR2 is SVGAGI. The CDR3 has 15 residues. The CDR3 DNA is TGTGCCACCTCTCGGCGGGGCTACAGCTCCTACGAGCAGTACTTC. Encoded protein: CATSRRGYSSYEQYF.

The rearrangement links TRBV10-3 to TRBJ2-2; TRBD1 agrees at 7 bases. The CDR3 covers 16 residues. Germline lookup yields CDR1 ENHRY and CDR2 SYGVKD. V lost 0 bases, J lost 4 bases, and 5 bases stayed unmatched. CDR3 amino acids: CAISESKQGPTGELFF. The DNA for the CDR3 is TGTGCCATCAGTGAGTCGAAACAGGGGCCCACCGGGGAGCTGTTTTTT.